Here is one T cell receptor (beta chain) with its context. Its specific antigen is unknown. The record has no base qualities; no much larger clone is one base away. The record originates from a study of T-cell memory formation after mild COVID-19 (dated by TCRdb to the early 2020s). About the full investigation: TCR sequence clusters from the two donors were largely donor specific. In a couple of donors, T-cell clones that expanded and contracted after mild COVID-19 were tracked by sequencing TCRalpha and TCRbeta repertoires over time. Two young, previously healthy adult volunteers made up the cohort, one male and one female. Beyond this particular receptor, the publication reports: Whether the second-wave clones peaking on day 37 were SARS-CoV-2 specific was not confirmed. Contracting CD4+ clones were located mainly in the CM and EM memory subsets, whereas CD8+ clones were found to be enriched in EMRA. The study covered only a couple of mild cases, and larger cohorts including severe cases with pre-infection samples were considered necessary. Clones that contracted from day 15 to 85 showed balanced CD4/CD8 phenotypes, whereas a second wave of clones that expanded from day 15 to 37 leaned towards CD4+. Some responding clones were detected in pre-infection memory, which suggested that pre-existing cross-reactive memory T cells had joined the SARS-CoV-2 response.

The CDR3 runs 19 residues from the cysteine to the phenylalanine. Only the CDR3 region is kept as DNA, spanning 57 bases read in frame from base 1. The V end loses 4 bases and the J end loses 0 bases, and a stretch of 22 bases separates them. As encoded in the germline V gene, CDR1 is SNHLY while CDR2 is FYNNEI. Ficoll-Paque density gradient centrifugation was the method used to isolate PBMCs. These reads were obtained on an Illumina NovaSeq 6000. Using 5'RACE with constant-segment primers, TCRalpha and TCRbeta cDNA libraries were constructed, with sample barcodes and unique molecular identifiers added in the process. Trizol reagent was used to extract RNA from every sample. Libraries were amplified in two PCR steps, with a second sample barcode and Illumina TruSeq adapters added in the second step. Sequencing of libraries was performed on an Illumina NovaSeq with 2 x 150 bp paired-end reads. On the authors' methods: Reads were demultiplexed and collapsed into UMI-guided consensus sequences with migec v1.2.7. Using mixcr v2.1.11, UMI consensuses were aligned to TRA and TRB V and J templates and then assembled into clonotypes. A clonotype was counted as expanded or contracted only when both edgeR and NoisET called the clonotype significant, with the noise models trained on biological replicates. For edgeR calls, the thresholds were a false discovery rate-adjusted p below 0.01 and a log2 fold-change of 1. PCA with hierarchical clustering of max-normalized trajectories of the 1000 most abundant clonotypes was used as exploratory dynamics analysis. The CD4 or CD8 phenotype of responding clones was assigned using the separately sequenced CD4+ and CD8+ repertoires. TCRdb handled the public reads itself, with Q25 trimming in fastp and clone calling in MiXCR, and kept productive beta chains. For every CDR3 protein sequence, its rows merge into one entry that carries the most common genes and DNA. Clone size and V and J calls follow TCRdb, not the original study. Present in this sample are hundreds of thousands of distinct CDR3 sequences, around 30% of which were seen just once. The ten most abundant clones make up approximately 15% of the sample.

Recombination connected TRBV2 to TRBJ1-5, with a weak D call of TRBD1 (5 bases match). The material sequenced was PBMCs or a T cell subset sorted from them (not recorded which). This receptor was taken from an adult woman who had mild COVID-19 (a few samples of this study predate the infection). The sample titles of this study are shuffled in the database, so cell type and time point are left out; the donor was told from shared clones. The bases are TGTGCCAGCAGTGGTTTCCGGGACGGGGGGTTGGGTAGCAATCAGCCCCAGCATTTT. Its protein reads: CASSGFRDGGLGSNQPQHF.